This T cell receptor beta chain was recorded in a study of Ad26.COV2.S vaccination and SARS-CoV-2 variants. Study in general: Enrolled in COV1001, the donor was in the Ad26.COV2.S trial arm, which received the vaccine.

Here immunoSEQ multiplex PCR was the method, and the copy in TCRdb shows in-frame clones only, minus some. The sample carries roughly 700,000 clones, around 90% recorded once. The table lists this clone with a count of one. The antigen is unknown. One end of the junction does not line up with germline, which may come from a read error. Treatment described: some 19 received Ad26.COV2.S at low or high dose, single or two shots; about 5 received placebo; per-sample allocation not given. Vaccine and placebo recipients were sampled on day 63 after the first injection. Whoever gave the sample was an adult aged 18-55 years in Boston. From germline, CDR1 is SGHNT and CDR2 YYREEE (reference sequence). The length of the CDR3 is 12 residues. Study observations and caveats: Responses of spike-specific T cells (both CD8+ and CD4+) reportedly showed substantial breadth after vaccination. Vaccine recipients had higher spike-specific TCR breadth than placebo recipients.

The TCR originated in a person aged 18-65 years who received the Ad26.COV2.S COVID-19 vaccine or a placebo. The specimen comprised peripheral blood, sampled in a trial of Ad26.COV2.S vaccine versus placebo. The V and J genes are TRBV5-4 and TRBJ2-1; 7 bases line up with TRBD1. The CDR3 spells CASSLDRGPAVF. CDR3 nucleotide sequence: TGTGCCAGCAGCTTGGACAGGGGCCCGGCGGTCTTC.